Below, one TCR beta chain is given with its context. This record belongs to a study of cytomegalovirus exposure and HLA in healthy donors. CDR1 and CDR2 (germline): SGHTS, YDEGEE. V shed 4 bases and J shed 3 bases, with 17 bases lying between them. CDR3 length: 15 residues. PCR amplification relied on 60 Vbeta primers (plus 13 Jbeta primers). Assay: immunoSEQ multiplex PCR; the TCRdb copy retains only in-frame clones and omits some. The data contain some 140,000 clones, about three quarters of them singletons. This TCR derives from a male donor in good health and CMV-seropositive. The chain carries TRBV5-8 and TRBJ2-7; D remains unclear. Sequences were obtained from PBMCs. DNA for the CDR3: TGTGCCAGCAGCAACCTCAGGCAGGCCGACTACGAGCAGTACTTC. This sequence encodes CASSNLRQADYEQYF.